The 8 T cell receptor beta chains below were found in one sample sequenced in a study of PD-1 blockade in classical Hodgkin lymphoma (dated by TCRdb to about 2020). The library was produced with the immunoSEQ multiplex PCR assay. TCRdb holds this immuneACCESS table with in-frame rearrangements only. Some clones are missing; in checked studies, unresolved V genes explain under half, and the rest has no known cause. A total of just over 14,000 clones appear in this sample, around four fifths of them only once. The top ten constitute about 23% of the sample. In light of the paper, this sample's time point label describes: cycle 2 day 1 (C2D1) of nivolumab. Relapse after autologous stem cell transplantation had occurred in all trial patients, and cohorts A, B and C were distinguished by prior brentuximab vedotin exposure. Source: peripheral blood mononuclear cells (PBMCs), taken before the second cycle of nivolumab. The receptor source for this set is a human donor with classical Hodgkin lymphoma.

CDR3 sequence reads: CASRTGPRGANVLTF. The CDR3 nucleotides read TGTGCCAGCAGAACAGGTCCTCGGGGGGCCAACGTCCTGACTTTC. The rearrangement links TRBV2 to TRBJ2-6; D possibly corresponds to TRBD1 (5 bases). This CDR3 contains 15 residues. Germline-derived CDR1 and CDR2 are SNHLY and FYNNEI. Trimming stripped 6 bases from V and 4 bases from J, with 13 bases between. The full variable domain, rest sourced from reference TRBV2 and TRBJ2-6, is EPEVTQTPSHQVTQMGQEVILRCVPISNHLYFYWYRQILGQKVEFLVSFYNNEISEKSEIFDDQFSVERPDGSNFTLKIRSTKLEDSAMYFCASRTGPRGANVLTFGAGSRLTVL.

This clone showed up just a few times. Compared with germline, one end of the junction differs, possibly owing to a read error. The rearrangement links TRBV4-3 to TRBJ2-7; a weak D match, TRBD1 (6 bases). The CDR3 has 12 residues. Germline-derived CDR1 and CDR2 are LGHNA and YSLEER. In DNA form, the CDR3 reads TGCGCCAGCAGCCAAGATCGACAGGAGCCGTACTTC. Translation: CASSQDRQEPYF.

The chain employs TRBV27 and TRBJ1-5; D remains ambiguous. The germline V and J ends were trimmed by 5 bases and 3 bases, with 8 bases remaining between them. Germline CDR1 is MNHEY and CDR2 is SMNVEV (reference sequence). The CDR3 totals 13 residues. CDR3 protein: CASSLGYNQPQHF. CDR3 in DNA: TGTGCCAGCAGTCTGGGGTACAATCAGCCCCAGCATTTT.

The V and J genes are TRBV4-1 and TRBJ2-3; tentative D call: TRBD1 (5 bases). With 7 bases removed from V and 3 bases from J, the gap between germline ends came to 17 bases. Germline lookup yields CDR1 MGHRA and CDR2 YSYEKL. The CDR3 runs to 15 residues. CDR3 protein: CASKQKGPGTDTQYF. CDR3 sequence (DNA): TGCGCCAGCAAGCAGAAGGGGCCTGGGACAGATACGCAGTATTTT.

This clone was counted once. V is TRBV5-4 and J is TRBJ1-2; the match to TRBD1 covers 8 bases. The J segment lost 2 bases and the V segment lost 0 bases, leaving 3 bases of the junction unmatched. The CDR3 is made up of 15 amino acids. CDR1 is SGHNT and CDR2 is YYREEE in the germline V gene (reference sequence). The CDR3 protein is CASSLGTGLNYGYTF. CDR3 nucleotides: TGTGCCAGCAGCTTGGGGACAGGGCTGAACTATGGCTACACCTTC.

The rearrangement links TRBV7-2 to TRBJ1-3; TRBD1 might be the D (5 bases). The CDR3 covers 16 residues. The V gene lost 4 bases and the J gene lost 0 bases, with 13 bases spanning the gap. Germline lookup yields CDR1 SGHTA and CDR2 FQGNSA. CDR3: CASSSYRSSSGNTIYF. The CDR3 DNA reads TGTGCCAGCAGCTCCTACAGGTCTAGCTCTGGAAACACCATATATTTT. The variable domain in full, with the rest retrieved from reference TRBV7-2 and TRBJ1-3, is GAGVSQSPSNKVTEKGKDVELRCDPISGHTALYWYRQSLGQGLEFLIYFQGNSAPDKSGLPSDRFSAERTGGSVSTLTIQRTQQEDSAVYLCASSSYRSSSGNTIYFGEGSWLTVV.

The chain carries TRBV18 and TRBJ1-6, with 7 positions matching TRBD1. Germline trimming cut 4 bases from V and 6 bases from J; bases unmatched to any gene: 3. The CDR3 has 14 amino acids. From germline, CDR1 is KGHSH and CDR2 LQKENI. The DNA for the CDR3 is TGTGCCAGCTCACAGACAGGGTTTAATTCACCCCTCCACTTT. It specifies CASSQTGFNSPLHF.

The chain has TRBV6-6 and TRBJ1-2, with 9 bases matching TRBD1. The junction had 15 bases not matched to a gene; V was cut back by 6 bases and J by 7 bases. There are 16 residues in the CDR3. Germline V gene sequence: CDR1 MNHNY, CDR2 SVGAGI (reference sequence). The CDR3 DNA reads TGTGCCAGCAGCCACAGGGGGCGAGCGTGGCAATCTGGCTACACCTTC. Its translation is CASSHRGRAWQSGYTF.